Listed here are 32 T cell receptor beta chains from one sample, sequenced in a study of long-term antiretroviral therapy in people with HIV. Running of the v3.0 immunoSEQ assay took place at survey level. Measured with immunoSEQ multiplex PCR; TCRdb has only the in-frame clones, and not every one. The table lists approximately 20,000 clones, 70% to 80% of them singletons. Sequencing was performed on unsorted PBMCs, taken 2.2 years after starting antiretroviral therapy. The receptor set was obtained from a man over 45 with HIV.

In its sample, this clone was seen once. The V and J genes are TRBV5-1 and TRBJ2-7, with 7 positions matching TRBD1. The CDR3 extends over 14 amino acids. The germline V gene has CDR1 SGHRS and CDR2 YFSETQ. The V and J ends lost 4 bases and 2 bases, in that order; junction bases with no gene match: 6. The DNA of the CDR3 is TGCGCCAGCAGCGATACGACAGGGACCTACGAGCAGTACTTC. Its protein is CASSDTTGTYEQYF.

This sequence joins TRBV29-1 and TRBJ1-1; D perhaps matches TRBD1 (6 bases). In germline, CDR1 is SQVTM, CDR2 ANQGSEA. This CDR3 is built from 15 residues. Trimming left V 1 base short and J 3 bases short, with 15 bases between. In DNA, the CDR3 is TGCAGCGTTGAAGGCCTAACAGGGCGGTACACTGAAGCTTTCTTT. Protein sequence: CSVEGLTGRYTEAFF.

The chain couples TRBV2 to TRBJ1-1; D gene uncertain. V dropped 2 bases and J dropped 9 bases, with 13 bases sitting between them. From germline, CDR1 is SNHLY and CDR2 FYNNEI. The CDR3 contains 13 residues. CDR3 sequence (DNA): TGTGCCAGCAGTGAAATTGGAGTATTAAAAGCTTTCTTT. This codes for CASSEIGVLKAFF.

The rearrangement links TRBV28 to TRBJ2-7; maybe TRBD2 (6 bases). Germline values: CDR1 MDHEN, CDR2 SYDVKM. Trimming left V 5 bases short and J 9 bases short, with 11 bases between. The CDR3 spans 11 residues. In DNA, the CDR3 is TGTGCCAGCAGTCACACGGAGGGGCAGTACTTC. Translating gives CASSHTEGQYF.

The gene calls are TRBV27 and TRBJ2-3; no reliable D call. This CDR3 has 13 residues. V gave up 5 bases and J gave up 2 bases, with 8 bases separating them. The germline V gene has CDR1 MNHEY and CDR2 SMNVEV (reference sequence). The CDR3 DNA reads as TGTGCCAGCAGTCGACCTTACACAGATACGCAGTATTTT. Protein: CASSRPYTDTQYF.

The chain links TRBV28 to TRBJ2-1; 8 positions agree with TRBD1. The CDR3 covers 15 residues. The germline V gene encodes CDR1 MDHEN and CDR2 SYDVKM. J gave up 6 bases and V 5 bases, and 9 bases lay outside the gene matches. For the CDR3, the DNA is TGTGCCAGCAGTCCTCAGGGGGCTGGGGGCAATGAGCAGTTCTTC. Its protein is CASSPQGAGGNEQFF.

This chain links TRBV6-5 with TRBJ1-1; possible D gene TRBD1, 5 bases. The CDR3 extends over 12 amino acids. Trimming pared 2 bases from V and 6 bases from J, leaving 7 bases between. From germline, CDR1 is MNHEY and CDR2 SVGAGI. CDR3 region: CASSYGGAEAFF. The CDR3 coding sequence is TGTGCCAGCAGTTACGGGGGAGCTGAAGCTTTCTTT.

This chain joins TRBV9 and TRBJ1-1; D is undetermined. The V and J ends lost 4 bases and 1 base respectively, with 8 bases between them. The CDR3 sequence is 13 residues long. Per the germline V gene, CDR1 is SGDLS and CDR2 is YYNGEE. The CDR3 nucleotides read TGTGCCAGCAGCATTACACCGAACACTGAAGCTTTCTTT. The encoded protein is CASSITPNTEAFF.

This clone ranks as medium-sized. V usage is TRBV6-5 and J usage is TRBJ1-3; D gene unclear. There are 14 residues in the CDR3. Germline CDR1 and CDR2: MNHEY and SVGAGI. V lost 6 bases and J 4 bases, leaving 13 bases between the germline ends. The CDR3 loop is CASSLLSRGNTIYF. In DNA, the CDR3 is TGTGCCAGCAGCCTCCTGTCGCGGGGAAACACCATATATTTT.

This clone was found once. The J gene is TRBJ2-2, the V gene TRBV28, with TRBD2 identical over 9 bases. V lost 3 bases, J lost 4 bases, and 6 bases stayed unmatched. CDR3 size: 16 residues. Germline V gene sequence: CDR1 MDHEN, CDR2 SYDVKM. The CDR3 nucleotides read TGTGCCAGCAGTTTGGGGCGGGAGGGTTCCACCGGGGAGCTGTTTTTT. Protein sequence: CASSLGREGSTGELFF.

The chain is built from TRBV6-1 and TRBJ2-2; D is unresolved. Trimming left V 4 bases short and J 6 bases short, with 9 bases between. CDR1 and CDR2 (germline): MNHNS, SASEGT. This CDR3 region has 13 residues. The CDR3 region is CASSGGRPGELFF. The DNA for the CDR3 is TGTGCCAGCAGTGGGGGTCGGCCCGGGGAGCTGTTTTTT.

CDR3 bases: TGTGCCAGCAGCTTTGGGACAGGAGGGCATACGCAGTATTTT. It codes for CASSFGTGGHTQYF. The gene calls are TRBV7-2 and TRBJ2-3; 8 nucleotides line up with TRBD1. CDR3 length: 14 amino acids. Germline CDR1 SGHTA, CDR2 FQGNSA. The junction had 6 bases not matched to a gene; V was cut back by 3 bases and J by 7 bases.

The chain is built from TRBV11-2 and TRBJ1-2; 12 nucleotides match TRBD1. V trimming: 1 base; J trimming: 7 bases; junction bases outside the gene matches: 10. Germline-derived CDR1 and CDR2 are SGHAT and FQNNGV. The CDR3 length is 17 residues. CDR3 sequence (DNA): TGTGCCAGCAGCTTAGGGACAGGGACAGGGGGCACTTTTGGCTACACCTTC. The encoded protein is CASSLGTGTGGTFGYTF.

The V call is TRBV6-5, the J call TRBJ2-1; 10 bases are shared with TRBD2. The CDR3 sequence is 15 residues long. With 8 bases clipped from V and 7 bases from J, the junction kept 11 bases outside the gene matches. Germline CDR1 MNHEY, CDR2 SVGAGI. CDR3 bases: TGTGCCAGCCAAACGGGGCTAGCGGGGGTGAATGAGCAGTTCTTC. Amino acid sequence: CASQTGLAGVNEQFF.

The chain recombines TRBV2 with TRBJ2-1, with D possibly being TRBD1 or TRBD2 (5 bases each). Germline V gene sequence: CDR1 SNHLY, CDR2 FYNNEI. The V end was cut by 5 bases, the J end by 8 bases, with 19 bases between. This CDR3 spans 15 amino acids. The CDR3 DNA reads as TGTGCCAGCAGTATAATCGGGACCCTGTACGATGAGCAGTTCTTC. This encodes CASSIIGTLYDEQFF.

The chain joins TRBV6-4 to TRBJ2-1; 13 nucleotides line up with TRBD2. Germline loops: CDR1 MRHNA, CDR2 SNTAGT. The CDR3 covers 16 residues. V shed 2 bases, J shed 9 bases, and the junction held 7 bases outside the gene matches. The CDR3 region is CASSDTWTSGSPEQFF. CDR3 in DNA: TGTGCCAGCAGTGACACGTGGACTAGCGGGAGTCCTGAGCAGTTCTTC.

The table lists this clone with a few counts. The chain employs TRBV7-9 and TRBJ2-1; no reliable D call. CDR1 and CDR2 from the germline V gene are SEHNR and FQNEAQ (reference sequence). The CDR3 has 15 amino acids. V dropped 5 bases and J dropped 2 bases, with 13 bases sitting between them. The CDR3 spells CASSEGRPAYNEQFF. The CDR3 bases are TGTGCCAGCAGCGAAGGCAGACCAGCCTACAATGAGCAGTTCTTC.

The chain couples TRBV27 to TRBJ2-1, with unresolved D. Looked up from germline, CDR1 is MNHEY and CDR2 is SMNVEV (reference sequence). V was pared by 0 bases and J by 5 bases, with 5 bases between. The CDR3 contains 13 residues. The CDR3 is CASSLSLNNEQFF. For the CDR3, the DNA is TGTGCCAGCAGTTTATCTCTCAACAATGAGCAGTTCTTC.

J is TRBJ1-1 and V is TRBV4-3; D is ambiguous. The CDR3 contains 16 residues. The V end lost 3 bases, the J end lost 0 bases, and 14 bases lay between the germline ends. Per germline, CDR1 LGHNA and CDR2 YSLEER. The CDR3 spells CASSQTLLSMNTEAFF. The CDR3 bases are TGCGCCAGCAGCCAGACACTTCTTTCAATGAACACTGAAGCTTTCTTT.

This sequence joins TRBV30 and TRBJ1-1; 9 bases align to TRBD1. Germline CDR1 is GTSNPN and CDR2 is SVGIG (reference sequence). V was clipped by 2 bases and J by 0 bases; unmatched bases: 7. The CDR3 length is 16 residues. The CDR3 nucleotides read TGTGCCTGGAGTCGAACAGGGGGCGGAATGAACACTGAAGCTTTCTTT. This translates into CAWSRTGGGMNTEAFF.

V and J are TRBV7-2 and TRBJ1-2; 8 positions agree with TRBD1. CDR1 is SGHTA, CDR2 FQGNSA, per germline. The J segment lost 8 bases and the V segment lost 4 bases, leaving 9 bases of the junction unmatched. The CDR3 extends over 14 amino acids. The CDR3 is CASSSGQGRVGYTF. The CDR3 coding sequence is TGTGCCAGCAGCTCCGGACAGGGCAGAGTAGGCTACACCTTC.

This clone occurred once. The chain couples TRBV11-2 to TRBJ2-5; maybe TRBD1 (7 bases). V was clipped by 8 bases and J by 5 bases, with 24 bases between them. Germline V gene data show CDR1 as SGHAT and CDR2 as FQNNGV. This CDR3 comprises 16 residues. The CDR3 here is CASLNSGGLLGETQYF. DNA of the CDR3: TGTGCCAGCTTGAATTCAGGGGGACTCCTCGGGGAGACCCAGTACTTC.

The chain joins TRBV15 to TRBJ2-7; D is ambiguous. The germline CDR1 and CDR2 sequences are LNHNV and YYDKDF (reference sequence). The ends were cut back, 6 bases at V and 0 bases at J, with 12 bases in the middle. The CDR3 runs 14 residues. CDR3 bases: TGTGCCACCAGTGAAGCGCCAAGCTCCTACGAGCAGTACTTC. Amino acids: CATSEAPSSYEQYF.

Turning to this clone: One end of the junction does not line up with germline, which may come from a read error. As DNA, the CDR3 is TGTGCCTGGAGTGTGTCAATCCCCGCGACAGGGATGAACTTC. Translation gives CAWSVSIPATGMNF. V usage is TRBV30 and J usage is TRBJ2-4; 7 nucleotides agree with TRBD1. Germline V gene sequence: CDR1 GTSNPN, CDR2 SVGIG (reference sequence). The CDR3 contains 14 residues.

V usage is TRBV7-9 and J usage is TRBJ2-3, with TRBD2 as a possible D gene (6 bases). Germline CDR1 SEHNR, CDR2 FQNEAQ (reference sequence). Trimming cost V 5 bases and J 0 bases, with 18 bases left between them. This CDR3 has 17 residues. DNA for the CDR3: TGTGCCAGCAGCCCCCCGTGGGGGGAATCTAGCACAGATACGCAGTATTTT. Its protein is CASSPPWGESSTDTQYF.

This chain uses TRBV11-3 with TRBJ2-7; D may be TRBD1 (5 bases). Trimming left V 4 bases short and J 6 bases short, with 10 bases between. Germline CDR1 reads SGHNT; CDR2 reads YENEEA. The CDR3 has 12 amino acids. The CDR3 spells CASSSQGAEQYF. CDR3 bases: TGTGCCAGCAGCTCGCAGGGTGCCGAGCAGTACTTC.

This chain uses TRBV7-2 with TRBJ2-7; no definite D call. CDR1 is SGHTA, CDR2 FQGNSA, per germline. Trimming cost V 5 bases and J 0 bases, with 11 bases left between them. The CDR3 runs 14 residues. In nucleotides, the CDR3 is TGTGCCAGCAGCCCGGTCGGCTTCTCCTACGAGCAGTACTTC. Translation gives CASSPVGFSYEQYF.

This clone was seen only once. The chain couples TRBV6-5 to TRBJ2-7; D is ambiguous. Germline loops: CDR1 MNHEY, CDR2 SVGAGI. CDR3 length: 15 residues. Trimming stripped 4 bases from V and 4 bases from J, with 17 bases between. As DNA, the CDR3 is TGTGCCAGCAGTTCGCCGAAGACTGGGAAGTACGAGCAGTACTTC. It specifies CASSSPKTGKYEQYF.

The V call is TRBV27, the J call TRBJ1-1; no firm D call. Between the trimmed V and J ends, which lost 4 bases and 3 bases, there was a span of 9 bases. Germline-derived CDR1 and CDR2 are MNHEY and SMNVEV (reference sequence). The CDR3 has 13 amino acids. CDR3 sequence (DNA): TGTGCCAGCAGTTCCTCCCCGTACACTGAAGCTTTCTTT. It yields the protein CASSSSPYTEAFF.

The chain recombines TRBV18 with TRBJ1-2, with TRBD1 identical over 8 bases. V lost 3 bases and J lost 4; bases outside the gene matches: 10. Germline CDR1 is KGHSH and CDR2 is LQKENI. The CDR3 totals 16 residues. Here the CDR3 reads CASSPLQGGSSYGYTF. In DNA, the CDR3 is TGTGCCAGCTCACCTCTACAGGGGGGCTCCTCCTATGGCTACACCTTC.

This chain links TRBV6-4 with TRBJ1-1, with D perhaps TRBD1 (5 bases). The CDR3 spans 15 residues. The V gene's germline CDR1 is MRHNA and CDR2 SNTAGT. Between the trimmed V and J ends, which lost 5 bases and 4 bases, there was a span of 17 bases. The CDR3 DNA reads TGTGCCAGCAGTCCCGGGACGCGGGCGTGCACTGAAGCTTTCTTT. It is translated as CASSPGTRACTEAFF.

This chain connects TRBV20-1 to TRBJ2-5; D possibly uses TRBD1 or TRBD2 (6 bases each). This CDR3 has 11 amino acids. Trimming removed 6 bases from V and 8 bases from J, with 13 bases in between. CDR1 and CDR2 (germline): DFQATT, SNEGSKA (reference sequence). The chain's CDR3 is CSATPGATQYF. The CDR3 DNA sequence: TGCAGTGCCACCCCGGGGGCCACCCAGTACTTC.